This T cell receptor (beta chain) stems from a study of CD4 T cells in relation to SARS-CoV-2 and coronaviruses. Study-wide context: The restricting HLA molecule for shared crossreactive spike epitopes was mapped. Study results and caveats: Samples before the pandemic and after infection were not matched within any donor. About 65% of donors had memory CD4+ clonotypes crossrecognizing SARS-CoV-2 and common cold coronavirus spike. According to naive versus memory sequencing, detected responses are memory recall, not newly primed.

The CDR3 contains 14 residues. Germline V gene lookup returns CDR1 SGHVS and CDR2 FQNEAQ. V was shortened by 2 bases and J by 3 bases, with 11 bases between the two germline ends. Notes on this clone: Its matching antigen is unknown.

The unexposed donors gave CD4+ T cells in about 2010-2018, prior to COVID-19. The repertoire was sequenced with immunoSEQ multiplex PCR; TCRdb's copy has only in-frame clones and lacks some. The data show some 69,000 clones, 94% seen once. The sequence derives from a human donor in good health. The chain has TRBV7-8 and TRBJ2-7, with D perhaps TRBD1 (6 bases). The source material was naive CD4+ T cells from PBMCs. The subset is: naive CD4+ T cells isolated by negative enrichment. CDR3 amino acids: CASSLSQGIYEQYF. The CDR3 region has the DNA TGTGCCAGCAGCTTATCCCAGGGGATCTACGAGCAGTACTTC. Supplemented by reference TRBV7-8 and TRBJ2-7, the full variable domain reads GAGVSQSPRYKVAKRGQDVALRCDPISGHVSLFWYQQALGQGPEFLTYFQNEAQLDKSGLPSDRFFAERPEGSVSTLKIQRTQQEDSAVYLCASSLSQGIYEQYFGPGTRLTVT.